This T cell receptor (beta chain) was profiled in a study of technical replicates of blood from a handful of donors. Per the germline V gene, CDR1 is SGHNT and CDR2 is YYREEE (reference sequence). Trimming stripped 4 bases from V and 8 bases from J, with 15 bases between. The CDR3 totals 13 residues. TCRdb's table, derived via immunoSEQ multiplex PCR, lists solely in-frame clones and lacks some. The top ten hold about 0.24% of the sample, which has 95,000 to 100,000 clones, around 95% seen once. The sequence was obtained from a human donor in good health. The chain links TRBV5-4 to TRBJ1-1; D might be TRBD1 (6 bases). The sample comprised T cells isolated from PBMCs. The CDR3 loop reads CASSITGYLEAFF. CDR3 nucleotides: TGTGCCAGCAGCATCACAGGGTACCTCGAAGCTTTCTTT.